This TCR beta chain was profiled in a study of blood T cell repertoires in COVID-19. The overall study: Acute and convalescent COVID-19 samples came from the United States, Italy and Spain. PBMCs, B-cell-depleted T cells, or T cells were the source of the cDNA or gDNA that made up the material.

Germline V gene lookup returns CDR1 SGHRS and CDR2 YFSETQ. V shed 4 bases, J shed 3 bases, and the junction held 7 bases outside the gene matches. The CDR3 length is 15 residues. In the source study's methods: Estimation of nucleated cell counts relied on the amplification of reference gene primers. Data came from immunoSEQ multiplex PCR; TCRdb stores just in-frame clones and leaves some out. The V and J calls and the clone size are those of that table, but D and trimming were determined from the DNA. The sample includes tens of thousands of clones, roughly 70% seen only once; the top ten take around 2.6%.

The sequence was obtained from a human donor with acute or convalescent COVID-19. The donor label of this sample is uncertain. J is TRBJ1-3 and V is TRBV5-1; the match to TRBD1 covers 7 bases. The sequencing sample was made of peripheral blood. CDR3 amino acids: CASSPKTGDGNTIYF. The CDR3 DNA is TGCGCCAGCAGCCCGAAAACAGGGGATGGAAACACCATATATTTT.